This T cell receptor (beta chain) derives from a study of blood T cell repertoires in COVID-19. The wider study: T cells, B-cell-depleted T cells, or PBMCs supplied cDNA or gDNA.

Per the original methods: From reference gene primer amplification, estimates of nucleated cell counts were derived. Sequencing was performed with immunoSEQ multiplex PCR; in TCRdb, only in-frame clones are kept and a portion is missing. V and J calls and clone size are as listed in that table; D and trimming were resolved from the DNA. The sample records about 170,000 clones, around 85% being singletons. Material for sequencing was peripheral blood. The clonotype originates from a woman aged 55-75 years with COVID-19, enrolled during active disease.

CDR3 DNA: TGTGCCAGCAGCCAAGATGGACTAGTGGCCGGGGAGCTGTTTTTT. The encoded protein is CASSQDGLVAGELFF. V usage is TRBV4-2 and J usage is TRBJ2-2; the match to TRBD2 covers 7 bases. In germline, CDR1 is LGHNA, CDR2 YNFKEQ. The CDR3 extends over 15 amino acids. With 0 bases clipped from V and 6 bases from J, the junction kept 4 bases outside the gene matches.